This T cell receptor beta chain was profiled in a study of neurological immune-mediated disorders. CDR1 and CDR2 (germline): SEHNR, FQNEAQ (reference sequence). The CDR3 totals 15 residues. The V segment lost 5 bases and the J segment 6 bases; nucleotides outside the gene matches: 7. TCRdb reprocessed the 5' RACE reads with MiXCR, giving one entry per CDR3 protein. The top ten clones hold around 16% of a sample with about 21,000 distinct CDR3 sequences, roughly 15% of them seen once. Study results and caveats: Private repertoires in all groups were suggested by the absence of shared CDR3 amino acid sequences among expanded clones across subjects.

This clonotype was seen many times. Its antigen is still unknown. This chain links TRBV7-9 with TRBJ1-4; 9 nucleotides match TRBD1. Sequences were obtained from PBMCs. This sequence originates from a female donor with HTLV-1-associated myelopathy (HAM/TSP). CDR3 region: CASSRRTGDDEKLFF. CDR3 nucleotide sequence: TGTGCCAGCAGCCGGAGGACAGGGGACGATGAAAAACTGTTTTTT.